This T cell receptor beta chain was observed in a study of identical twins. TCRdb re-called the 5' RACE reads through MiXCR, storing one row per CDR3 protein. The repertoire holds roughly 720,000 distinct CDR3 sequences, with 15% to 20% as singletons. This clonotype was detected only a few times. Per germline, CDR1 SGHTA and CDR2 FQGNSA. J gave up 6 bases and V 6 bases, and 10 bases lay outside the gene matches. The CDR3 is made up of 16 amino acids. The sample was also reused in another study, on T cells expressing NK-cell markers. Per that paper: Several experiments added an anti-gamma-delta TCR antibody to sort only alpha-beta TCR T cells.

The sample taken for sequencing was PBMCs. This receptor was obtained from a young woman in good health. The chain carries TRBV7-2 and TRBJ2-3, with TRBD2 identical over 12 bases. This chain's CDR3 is CASRPRLAGVGDTQYF. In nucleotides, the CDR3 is TGTGCCAGCAGGCCTAGACTAGCGGGAGTAGGTGATACGCAGTATTTT.